A selection of T cell receptor beta chains follows, all from one sample in a study of T-cell reconstitution after alpha-beta-depleted transplantation in children. TCRdb re-called the PCR reads with MiXCR, one entry per CDR3 protein. The table shows approximately 490,000 distinct CDR3 sequences, with around 12% occurring only once. The input for sequencing was PBMCs from the stem cell graft donor, taken from the stem cell graft. The receptors here all came from a human donor who donated a stem cell graft to a child with combined immunodeficiency. Both conserved end residues are part of each CDR3. A D gene is named only where the DNA matches it firmly. A row's size may be missing; if present it is once, few, many or a size class.

TRBV12-5,.,TRBJ2-2,TRBD2,CASGFIIYESGSRTGELFF,TGTGCTAGTGGTTTTATTATCTACGAAAGCGGGAGTCGAACCGGGGAGCTGTTTTTT
TRBV24-1,.,TRBJ2-1,.,CATSDGLPAVLRANEQFF,TGTGCCACCAGTGATGGACTCCCGGCCGTCTTGAGGGCTAATGAGCAGTTCTTC
TRBV24-1,few,TRBJ2-3,TRBD2,CATSDLGGGTDTQYF,TGTGCCACCAGTGATTTAGGCGGGGGGACAGATACGCAGTATTTT
TRBV3-1,few,TRBJ2-1,TRBD2,CASSQGGGRGYNEQFF,TGTGCCAGCAGCCAAGGAGGCGGGAGGGGATACAATGAGCAGTTCTTC
TRBV20-1,many,TRBJ2-7,.,CSARDRAGSSYEQYF,TGCAGTGCTAGAGATAGAGCAGGGAGCTCCTACGAGCAGTACTTC
TRBV7-7,few,TRBJ2-5,.,CASSSKQGGETQYF,TGTGCCAGCAGCTCAAAACAGGGAGGGGAGACCCAGTACTTC
TRBV12-3/TRBV12-4,many,TRBJ2-7,TRBD2,CASSPGGVSYEQYF,TGTGCCAGCAGCCCCGGGGGGGTGTCCTACGAGCAGTACTTC
TRBV5-1,.,TRBJ2-7,TRBD2,CASTSGRLDEQYF,TGCGCCAGTACTAGCGGGAGGTTGGACGAGCAGTACTTC
TRBV20-1,.,TRBJ1-5,TRBD1,CSARDQLGQEGQPQHF,TGCAGTGCTAGAGACCAGCTCGGACAGGAAGGTCAGCCCCAGCATTTT
TRBV11-2,.,TRBJ2-6,.,CASSLFPGRFSGANVLTF,TGTGCCAGCAGCTTATTTCCAGGGAGATTCTCTGGGGCCAACGTCCTGACTTTC